What follows are 5 T cell receptor beta chains derived from one specimen sequenced in a study of technical replicates of blood from a few donors. Sequenced by immunoSEQ multiplex PCR; TCRdb stores in-frame clones only, minus some. The profile covers 75,000 to 100,000 clones, with over 85% appearing a single time and 0.24% taken by the ten largest. The material sequenced was T cells isolated from PBMCs. These receptors were collected from a human donor in good health.

The V gene is TRBV14, the J gene TRBJ1-2; 12 nucleotides match TRBD1. The V gene's germline CDR1 is SGHDN and CDR2 FVKESK. This CDR3 is built from 14 residues. Unmatched junction bases numbered 4, after V lost 4 bases and J lost 7 bases. In DNA form, the CDR3 reads TGTGCCAGCAGCCTGGGACAGGGGGCGCTTGGCTACACCTTC. Residues: CASSLGQGALGYTF.

The chain employs TRBV5-1 and TRBJ2-1; possibly TRBD2 for D (6 bases). The germline V gene has CDR1 SGHRS and CDR2 YFSETQ. This CDR3 comprises 15 residues. Between the trimmed V and J ends, which lost 3 bases and 6 bases, there was a span of 16 bases. The CDR3: CASSSRLVVGNEQFF. The CDR3 bases are TGCGCCAGCAGCTCCCGACTAGTCGTCGGCAATGAGCAGTTCTTC.

This chain connects TRBV7-8 to TRBJ1-3; unclear D gene. The germline V gene encodes CDR1 SGHVS and CDR2 FQNEAQ. Trimming removed 5 bases at V and 0 bases at J, with 17 bases between. The CDR3 runs to 17 residues. As DNA, the CDR3 is TGTGCCAGCAGCCCGCAAGGCGGTGATAGCTCTGGAAACACCATATATTTT. Its protein is CASSPQGGDSSGNTIYF.

The genes are TRBV28 and TRBJ2-7; D might be TRBD1 (5 bases). This CDR3 has 14 amino acids. V dropped 3 bases and J dropped 6 bases, with 15 bases sitting between them. Germline V gene sequence: CDR1 MDHEN, CDR2 SYDVKM. Here the CDR3 reads CASSFRGSGGEQYF. The CDR3 DNA reads as TGTGCCAGCAGTTTTAGGGGTTCAGGCGGCGAGCAGTACTTC.

The rearrangement links TRBV6-5 to TRBJ2-1, with unresolved D. V gave up 0 bases and J gave up 6 bases, with 6 bases separating them. The CDR3 length is 13 residues. Germline values: CDR1 MNHEY, CDR2 SVGAGI. The CDR3 protein is CASSYSRANEQFF. CDR3 nucleotides: TGTGCCAGCAGTTACTCGAGAGCCAATGAGCAGTTCTTC.